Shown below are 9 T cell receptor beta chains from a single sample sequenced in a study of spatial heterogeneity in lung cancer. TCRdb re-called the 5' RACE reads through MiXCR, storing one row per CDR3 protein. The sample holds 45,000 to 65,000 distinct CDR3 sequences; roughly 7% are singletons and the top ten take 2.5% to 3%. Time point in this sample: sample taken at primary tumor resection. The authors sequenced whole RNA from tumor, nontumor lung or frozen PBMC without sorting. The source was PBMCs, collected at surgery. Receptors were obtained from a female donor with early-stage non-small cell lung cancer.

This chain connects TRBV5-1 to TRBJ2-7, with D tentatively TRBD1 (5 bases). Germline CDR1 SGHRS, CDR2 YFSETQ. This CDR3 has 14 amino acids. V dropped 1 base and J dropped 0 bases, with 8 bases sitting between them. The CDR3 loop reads CASSLLDTSYEQYF. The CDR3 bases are TGCGCCAGCAGCTTGTTGGACACCTCCTACGAGCAGTACTTC.

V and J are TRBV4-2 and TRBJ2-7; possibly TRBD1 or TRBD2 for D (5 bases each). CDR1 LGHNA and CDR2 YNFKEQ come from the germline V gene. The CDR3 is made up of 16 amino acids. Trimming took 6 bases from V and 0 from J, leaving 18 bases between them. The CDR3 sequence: CASSSSGTSSSYEQYF. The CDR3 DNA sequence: TGTGCCAGCAGTTCCTCAGGGACCTCAAGCTCCTACGAGCAGTACTTC.

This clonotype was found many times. CDR3 residues: CASSFGAGRTGEQYF. The CDR3 coding sequence is TGTGCCAGCAGCTTTGGGGCAGGTCGTACGGGGGAGCAGTACTTC. This sequence joins TRBV11-2 and TRBJ2-7; possibly TRBD1 or TRBD2 for D (5 bases each). The CDR3 is made up of 15 amino acids. Trimming cost V 3 bases and J 7 bases, with 19 bases left between them. Germline V gives CDR1 SGHAT, CDR2 FQNNGV.

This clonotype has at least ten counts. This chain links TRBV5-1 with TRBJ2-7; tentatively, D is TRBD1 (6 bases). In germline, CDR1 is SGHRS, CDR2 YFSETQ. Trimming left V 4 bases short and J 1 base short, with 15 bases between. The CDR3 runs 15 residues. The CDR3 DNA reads TGCGCCAGCAGCCAAACAGGGCCCCCTTCCTACGAGCAGTACTTC. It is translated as CASSQTGPPSYEQYF.

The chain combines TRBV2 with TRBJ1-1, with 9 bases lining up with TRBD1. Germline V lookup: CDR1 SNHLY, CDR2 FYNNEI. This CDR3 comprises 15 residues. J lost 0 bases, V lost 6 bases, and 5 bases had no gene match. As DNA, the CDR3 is TGTGCCAGCAGGGGACAGGGATCTTTGAACACTGAAGCTTTCTTT. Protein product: CASRGQGSLNTEAFF.

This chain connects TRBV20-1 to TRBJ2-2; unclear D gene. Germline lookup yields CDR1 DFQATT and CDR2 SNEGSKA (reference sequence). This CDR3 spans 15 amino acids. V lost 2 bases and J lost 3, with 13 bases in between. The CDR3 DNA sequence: TGCAGTGCTAGACTATTGAGATCGGACACCGGGGAGCTGTTTTTT. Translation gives CSARLLRSDTGELFF.

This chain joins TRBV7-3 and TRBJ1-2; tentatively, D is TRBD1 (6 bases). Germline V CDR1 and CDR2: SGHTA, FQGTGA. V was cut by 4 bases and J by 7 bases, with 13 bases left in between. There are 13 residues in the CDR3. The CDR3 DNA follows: TGTGCCAGCAGCTCGCAGGGGATCGGTGGCTACACCTTC. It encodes CASSSQGIGGYTF.

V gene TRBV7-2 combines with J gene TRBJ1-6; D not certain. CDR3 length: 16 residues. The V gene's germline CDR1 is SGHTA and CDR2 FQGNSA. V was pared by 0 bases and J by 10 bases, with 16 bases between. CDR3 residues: CASSLAATEVWSPLHF. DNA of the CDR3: TGTGCCAGCAGCTTAGCGGCCACAGAGGTTTGGTCACCCCTCCACTTT.

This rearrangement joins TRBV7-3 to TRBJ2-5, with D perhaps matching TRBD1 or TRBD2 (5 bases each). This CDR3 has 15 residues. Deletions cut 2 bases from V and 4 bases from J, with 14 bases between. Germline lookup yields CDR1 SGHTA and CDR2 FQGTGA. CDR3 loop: CASSLSGTQRETQYF. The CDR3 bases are TGTGCCAGCAGCTTATCAGGGACCCAAAGAGAGACCCAGTACTTC.